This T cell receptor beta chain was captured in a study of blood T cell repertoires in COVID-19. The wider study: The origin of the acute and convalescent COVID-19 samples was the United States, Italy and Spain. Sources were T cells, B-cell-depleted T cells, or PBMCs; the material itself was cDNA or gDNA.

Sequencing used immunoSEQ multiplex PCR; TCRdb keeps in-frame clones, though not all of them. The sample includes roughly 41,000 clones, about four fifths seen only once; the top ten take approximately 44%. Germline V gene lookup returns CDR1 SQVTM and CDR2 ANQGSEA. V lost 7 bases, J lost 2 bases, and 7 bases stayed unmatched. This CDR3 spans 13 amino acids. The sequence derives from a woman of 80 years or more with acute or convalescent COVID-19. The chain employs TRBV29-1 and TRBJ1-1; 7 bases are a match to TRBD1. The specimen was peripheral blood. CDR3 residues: CSARGTVNTEAFF. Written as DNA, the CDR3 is TGCAGCGCCCGAGGGACAGTCAACACTGAAGCTTTCTTT.